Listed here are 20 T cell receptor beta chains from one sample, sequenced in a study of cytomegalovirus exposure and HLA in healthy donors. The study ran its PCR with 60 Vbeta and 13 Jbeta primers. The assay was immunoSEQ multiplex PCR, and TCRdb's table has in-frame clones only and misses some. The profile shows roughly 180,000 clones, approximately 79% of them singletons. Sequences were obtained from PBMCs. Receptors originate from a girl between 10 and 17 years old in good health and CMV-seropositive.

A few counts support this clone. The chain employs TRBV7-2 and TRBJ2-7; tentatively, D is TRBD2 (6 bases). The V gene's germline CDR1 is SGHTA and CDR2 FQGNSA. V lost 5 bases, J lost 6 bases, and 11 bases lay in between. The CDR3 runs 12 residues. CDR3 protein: CASSLMGGEQYF. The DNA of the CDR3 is TGTGCCAGCAGCCTAATGGGGGGCGAGCAGTACTTC.

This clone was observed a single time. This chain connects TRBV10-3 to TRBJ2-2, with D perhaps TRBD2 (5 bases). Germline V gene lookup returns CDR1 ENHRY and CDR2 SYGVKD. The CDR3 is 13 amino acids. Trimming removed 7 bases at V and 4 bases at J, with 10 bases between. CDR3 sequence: CAITDGVTGELFF. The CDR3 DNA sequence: TGTGCCATCACCGACGGGGTCACCGGGGAGCTGTTTTTT.

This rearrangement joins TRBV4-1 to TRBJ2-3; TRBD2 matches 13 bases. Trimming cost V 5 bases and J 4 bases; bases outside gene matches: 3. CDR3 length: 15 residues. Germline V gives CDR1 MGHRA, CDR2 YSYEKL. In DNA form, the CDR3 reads TGCGCCAGCAGCGTACTAGCGGGGGGGCCAGATACGCAGTATTTT. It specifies CASSVLAGGPDTQYF.

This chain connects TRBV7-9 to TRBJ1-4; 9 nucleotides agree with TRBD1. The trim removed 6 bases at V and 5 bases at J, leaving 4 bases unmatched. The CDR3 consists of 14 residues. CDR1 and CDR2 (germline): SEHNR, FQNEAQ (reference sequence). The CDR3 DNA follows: TGTGCCAGCAGTTCGACAGGGGGAAATGAAAAACTGTTTTTT. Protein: CASSSTGGNEKLFF. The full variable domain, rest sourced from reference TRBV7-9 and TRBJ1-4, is DTGVSQNPRHKITKRGQNVTFRCDPISEHNRLYWYRQTLGQGPEFLTYFQNEAQLEKSRLLSDRFSAERPKGSFSTLEIQRTEQGDSAMYLCASSSTGGNEKLFFGSGTQLSVL.

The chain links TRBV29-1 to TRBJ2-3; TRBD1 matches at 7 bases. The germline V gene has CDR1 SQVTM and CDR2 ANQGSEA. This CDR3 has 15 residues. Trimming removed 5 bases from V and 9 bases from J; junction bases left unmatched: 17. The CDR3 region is CSVTPPATPRGTQYF. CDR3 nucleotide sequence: TGCAGCGTTACACCCCCCGCGACACCCAGGGGGACGCAGTATTTT.

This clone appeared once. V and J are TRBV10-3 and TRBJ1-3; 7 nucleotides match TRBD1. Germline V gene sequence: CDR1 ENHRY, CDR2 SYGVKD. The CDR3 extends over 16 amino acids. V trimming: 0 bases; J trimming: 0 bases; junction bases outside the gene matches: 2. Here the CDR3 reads CAISESGQHSGNTIYF. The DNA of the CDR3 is TGTGCCATCAGTGAGTCGGGACAGCACTCTGGAAACACCATATATTTT.

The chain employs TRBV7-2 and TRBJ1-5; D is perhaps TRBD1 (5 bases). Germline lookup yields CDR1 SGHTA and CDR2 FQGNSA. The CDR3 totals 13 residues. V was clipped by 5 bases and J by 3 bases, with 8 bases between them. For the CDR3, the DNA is TGTGCCAGCAGCGTCAGGGTCAATCAGCCCCAGCATTTT. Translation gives CASSVRVNQPQHF. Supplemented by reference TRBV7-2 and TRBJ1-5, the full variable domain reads GAGVSQSPSNKVTEKGKDVELRCDPISGHTALYWYRQSLGQGLEFLIYFQGNSAPDKSGLPSDRFSAERTGGSVSTLTIQRTQQEDSAVYLCASSVRVNQPQHFGDGTRLSIL.

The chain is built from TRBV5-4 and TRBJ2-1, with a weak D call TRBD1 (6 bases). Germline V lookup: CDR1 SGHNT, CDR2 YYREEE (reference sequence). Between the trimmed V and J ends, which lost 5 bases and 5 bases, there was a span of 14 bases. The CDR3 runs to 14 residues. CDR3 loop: CASRHRDNHNEQFF. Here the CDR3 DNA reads TGTGCCAGCAGACACCGGGACAACCACAATGAGCAGTTCTTC.

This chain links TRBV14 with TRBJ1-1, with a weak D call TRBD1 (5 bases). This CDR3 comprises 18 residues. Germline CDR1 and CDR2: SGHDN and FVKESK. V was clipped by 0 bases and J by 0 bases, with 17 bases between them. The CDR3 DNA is TGTGCCAGCAGCCAAGAGGCCCCCCTGACAGTGATGAACACTGAAGCTTTCTTT. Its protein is CASSQEAPLTVMNTEAFF.

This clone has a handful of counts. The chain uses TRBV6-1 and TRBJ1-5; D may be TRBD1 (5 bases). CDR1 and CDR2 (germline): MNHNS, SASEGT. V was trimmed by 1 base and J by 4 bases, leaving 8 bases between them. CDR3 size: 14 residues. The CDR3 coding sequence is TGTGCCAGCAGTGAAGGTAGGGGAAATCAGCCCCAGCATTTT. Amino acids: CASSEGRGNQPQHF.

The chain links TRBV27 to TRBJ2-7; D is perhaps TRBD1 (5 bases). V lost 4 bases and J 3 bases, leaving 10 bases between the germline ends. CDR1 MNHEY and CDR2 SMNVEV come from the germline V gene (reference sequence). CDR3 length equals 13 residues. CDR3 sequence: CASSSQGIYEQYF. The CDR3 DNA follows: TGTGCCAGCAGTTCCCAGGGAATCTACGAGCAGTACTTC.

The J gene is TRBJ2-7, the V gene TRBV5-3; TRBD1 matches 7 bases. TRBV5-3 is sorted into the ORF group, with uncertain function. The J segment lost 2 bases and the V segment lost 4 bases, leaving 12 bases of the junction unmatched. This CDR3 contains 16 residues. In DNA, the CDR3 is TGTGCCAGAAGCATCCCACGGGACAGAATACCCTACGAGCAGTACTTC. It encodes CARSIPRDRIPYEQYF.

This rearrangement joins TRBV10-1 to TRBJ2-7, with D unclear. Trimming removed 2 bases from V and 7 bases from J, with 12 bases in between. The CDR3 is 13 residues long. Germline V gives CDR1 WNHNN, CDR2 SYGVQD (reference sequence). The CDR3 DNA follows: TGCGCCAGCAGTGAGCACTCTCAGCGAGAGCAGTACTTC. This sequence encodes CASSEHSQREQYF.

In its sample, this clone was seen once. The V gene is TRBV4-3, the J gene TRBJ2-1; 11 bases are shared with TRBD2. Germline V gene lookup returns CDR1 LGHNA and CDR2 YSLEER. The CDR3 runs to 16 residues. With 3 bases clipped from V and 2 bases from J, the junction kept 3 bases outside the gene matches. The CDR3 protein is CASSQKTSGAYNEQFF. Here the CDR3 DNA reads TGCGCCAGCAGCCAGAAGACTAGCGGGGCCTACAATGAGCAGTTCTTC.

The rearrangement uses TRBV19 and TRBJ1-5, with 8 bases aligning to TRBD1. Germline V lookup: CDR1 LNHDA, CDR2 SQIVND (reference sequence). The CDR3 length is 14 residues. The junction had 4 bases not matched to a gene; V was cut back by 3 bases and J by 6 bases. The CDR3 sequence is CASSIQGAGQPQHF. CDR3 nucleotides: TGTGCCAGTAGTATTCAGGGGGCGGGTCAGCCCCAGCATTTT. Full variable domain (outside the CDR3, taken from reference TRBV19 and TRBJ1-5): DGGITQSPKYLFRKEGQNVTLSCEQNLNHDAMYWYRQDPGQGLRLIYYSQIVNDFQKGDIAEGYSVSREKKESFPLTVTSAQKNPTAFYLCASSIQGAGQPQHFGDGTRLSIL.

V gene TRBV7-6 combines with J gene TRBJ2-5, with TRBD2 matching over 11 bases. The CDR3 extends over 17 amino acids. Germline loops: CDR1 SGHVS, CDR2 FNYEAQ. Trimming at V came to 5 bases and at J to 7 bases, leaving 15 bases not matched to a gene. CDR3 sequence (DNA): TGTGCCAGCAGCCAGGGGCTTAGCGGGGGGGCCCTTGGGACCCAGTACTTC. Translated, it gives CASSQGLSGGALGTQYF.

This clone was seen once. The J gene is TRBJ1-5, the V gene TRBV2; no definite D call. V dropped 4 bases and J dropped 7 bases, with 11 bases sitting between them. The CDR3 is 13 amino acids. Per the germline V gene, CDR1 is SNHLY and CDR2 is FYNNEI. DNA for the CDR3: TGTGCCAGCAGTGTAACGACGGGGCAGCCCCAGCATTTT. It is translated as CASSVTTGQPQHF.

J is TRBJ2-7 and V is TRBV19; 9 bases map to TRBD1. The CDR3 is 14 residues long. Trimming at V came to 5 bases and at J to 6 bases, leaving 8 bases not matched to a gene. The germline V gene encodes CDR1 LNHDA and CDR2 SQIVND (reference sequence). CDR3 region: CASSADRGTPEQYF. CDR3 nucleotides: TGTGCCAGTAGTGCGGACAGGGGTACGCCCGAGCAGTACTTC.

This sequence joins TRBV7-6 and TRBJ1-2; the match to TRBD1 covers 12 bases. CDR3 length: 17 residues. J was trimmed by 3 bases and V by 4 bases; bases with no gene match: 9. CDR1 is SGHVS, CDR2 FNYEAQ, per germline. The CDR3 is CASSSGWGQGADYGYTF. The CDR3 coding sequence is TGTGCCAGCAGCTCAGGCTGGGGACAGGGGGCTGACTATGGCTACACCTTC.

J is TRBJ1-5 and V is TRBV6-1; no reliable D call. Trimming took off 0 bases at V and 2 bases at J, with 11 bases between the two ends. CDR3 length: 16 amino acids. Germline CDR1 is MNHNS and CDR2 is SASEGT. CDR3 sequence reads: CASSEALQRGNQPQHF. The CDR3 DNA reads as TGTGCCAGCAGTGAAGCGCTTCAGAGGGGCAATCAGCCCCAGCATTTT.